This T cell receptor beta chain was found in a study of blood T cell repertoires in COVID-19. On the study more broadly: The United States, Italy and Spain supplied acute and convalescent COVID-19 samples.

From germline, CDR1 is SGHRS and CDR2 YFSETQ. This CDR3 region has 17 residues. The V gene end was trimmed by 4 bases and the J gene end by 3 bases; junction bases not matched to a gene: 12. Only in-frame clones appear in the TCRdb table, and some are missing; sequencing was by immunoSEQ multiplex PCR. This table has about 360,000 clones, approximately 86% appearing once. Sequences were obtained from peripheral blood. V and J are TRBV5-1 and TRBJ2-7; TRBD1 aligns across 11 bases. The TCR sequence derives from a human donor in a cohort sampled during active COVID-19. CDR3: CASSRSWGTGGNYEQYF. The CDR3 DNA reads as TGCGCCAGCAGCCGCTCATGGGGGACAGGGGGAAACTACGAGCAGTACTTC.